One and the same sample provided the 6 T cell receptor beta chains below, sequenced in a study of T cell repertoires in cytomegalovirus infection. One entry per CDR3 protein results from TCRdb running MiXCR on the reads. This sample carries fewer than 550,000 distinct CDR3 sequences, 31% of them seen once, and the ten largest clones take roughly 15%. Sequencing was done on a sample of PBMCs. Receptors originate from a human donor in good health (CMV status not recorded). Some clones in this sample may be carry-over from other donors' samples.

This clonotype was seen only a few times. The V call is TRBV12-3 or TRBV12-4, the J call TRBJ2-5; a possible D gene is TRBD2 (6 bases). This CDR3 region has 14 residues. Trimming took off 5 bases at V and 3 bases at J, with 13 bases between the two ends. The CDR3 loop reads CASSLLLAEETQYF. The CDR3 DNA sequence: TGTGCCAGCAGTCTTCTATTAGCGGAAGAGACCCAGTACTTC.

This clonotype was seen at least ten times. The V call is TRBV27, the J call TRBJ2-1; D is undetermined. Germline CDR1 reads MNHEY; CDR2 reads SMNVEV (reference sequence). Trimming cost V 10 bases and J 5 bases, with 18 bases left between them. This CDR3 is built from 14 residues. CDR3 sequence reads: CATTPVASHNEQFF. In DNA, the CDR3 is TGTGCCACCACCCCGGTTGCCAGCCACAATGAGCAGTTCTTC.

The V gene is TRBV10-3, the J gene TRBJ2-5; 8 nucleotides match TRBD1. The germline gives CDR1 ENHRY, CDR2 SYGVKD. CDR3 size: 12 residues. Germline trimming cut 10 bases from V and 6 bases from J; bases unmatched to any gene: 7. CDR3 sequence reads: CATTDRGQTQYF. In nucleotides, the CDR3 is TGTGCCACTACTGACAGGGGACAGACCCAGTACTTC.

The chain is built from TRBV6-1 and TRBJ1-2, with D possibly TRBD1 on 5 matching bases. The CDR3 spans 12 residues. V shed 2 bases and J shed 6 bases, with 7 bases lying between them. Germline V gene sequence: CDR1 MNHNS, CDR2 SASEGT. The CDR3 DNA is TGTGCCAGCAGTGAAAGGGGCGATGGCTACACCTTC. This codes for CASSERGDGYTF.

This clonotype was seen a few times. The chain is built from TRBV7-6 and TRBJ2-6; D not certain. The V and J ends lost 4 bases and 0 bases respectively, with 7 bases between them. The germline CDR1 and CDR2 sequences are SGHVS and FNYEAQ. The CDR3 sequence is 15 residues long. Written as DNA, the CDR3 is TGTGCCAGCAGCTCCTCATCCTCTGGGGCCAACGTCCTGACTTTC. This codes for CASSSSSSGANVLTF.

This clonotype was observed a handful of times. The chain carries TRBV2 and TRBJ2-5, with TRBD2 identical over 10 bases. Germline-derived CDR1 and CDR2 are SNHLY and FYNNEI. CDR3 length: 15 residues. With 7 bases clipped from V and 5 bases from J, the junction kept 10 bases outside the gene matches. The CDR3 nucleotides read TGTGCCAGCACCGAAAGCGGGGGGGCGTTCGAGACCCAGTACTTC. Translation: CASTESGGAFETQYF. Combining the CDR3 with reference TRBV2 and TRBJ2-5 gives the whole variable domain EPEVTQTPSHQVTQMGQEVILRCVPISNHLYFYWYRQILGQKVEFLVSFYNNEISEKSEIFDDQFSVERPDGSNFTLKIRSTKLEDSAMYFCASTESGGAFETQYFGPGTRLLVL.